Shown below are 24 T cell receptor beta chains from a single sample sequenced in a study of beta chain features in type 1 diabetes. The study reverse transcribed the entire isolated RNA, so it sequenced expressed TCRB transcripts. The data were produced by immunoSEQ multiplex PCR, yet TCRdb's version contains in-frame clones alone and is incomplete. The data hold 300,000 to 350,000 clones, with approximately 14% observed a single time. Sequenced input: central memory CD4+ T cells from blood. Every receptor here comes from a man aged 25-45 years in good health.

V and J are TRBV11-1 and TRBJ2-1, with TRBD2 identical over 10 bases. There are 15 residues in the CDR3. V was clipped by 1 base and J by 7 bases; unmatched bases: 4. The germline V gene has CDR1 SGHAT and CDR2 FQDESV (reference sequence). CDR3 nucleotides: TGTGCCAGCAGCTTAGAAGGGACTAGCGTGAATGAGCAGTTCTTC. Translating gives CASSLEGTSVNEQFF.

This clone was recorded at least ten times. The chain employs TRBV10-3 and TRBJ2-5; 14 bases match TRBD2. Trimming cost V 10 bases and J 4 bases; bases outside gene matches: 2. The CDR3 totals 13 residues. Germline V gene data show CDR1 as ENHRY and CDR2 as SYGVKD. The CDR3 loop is CATTSGRAETQYF. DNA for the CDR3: TGTGCCACGACTAGCGGGAGGGCAGAGACCCAGTACTTC.

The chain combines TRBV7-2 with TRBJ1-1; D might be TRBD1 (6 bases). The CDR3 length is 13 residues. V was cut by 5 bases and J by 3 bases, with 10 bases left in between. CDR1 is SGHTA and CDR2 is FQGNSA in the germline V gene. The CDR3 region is CASSRDKDTEAFF. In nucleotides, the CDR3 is TGTGCCAGCAGCAGGGACAAAGACACTGAAGCTTTCTTT.

CDR3 sequence: CASSLTTNSPLHF. The CDR3 nucleotides read TGTGCCAGCAGCCTCACAACGAATTCACCCCTCCACTTT. The chain joins TRBV7-2 to TRBJ1-6; D gene ambiguous. V was trimmed by 5 bases and J by 7 bases, leaving 9 bases between them. Germline V gene lookup returns CDR1 SGHTA and CDR2 FQGNSA. CDR3 length equals 13 residues.

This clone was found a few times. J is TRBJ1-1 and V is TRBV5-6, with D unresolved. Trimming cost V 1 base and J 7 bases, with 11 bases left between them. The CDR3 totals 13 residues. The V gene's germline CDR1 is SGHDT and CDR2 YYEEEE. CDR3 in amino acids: CASSLPLGSEAFF. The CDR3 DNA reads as TGTGCCAGCAGCTTGCCGTTGGGCAGTGAAGCTTTCTTT.

This chain's CDR3 is CASSQKKGSPRGSGNQPQHF. As DNA, the CDR3 is TGTGCCAGCAGCCAAAAGAAGGGCTCCCCGAGGGGATCTGGCAATCAGCCCCAGCATTTT. The rearrangement joins TRBV14 to TRBJ1-5, with a weak D call TRBD1 (5 bases). Trimming removed 2 bases at V and 2 bases at J, with 25 bases between. Germline CDR1 reads SGHDN; CDR2 reads FVKESK. The CDR3 is 20 amino acids.

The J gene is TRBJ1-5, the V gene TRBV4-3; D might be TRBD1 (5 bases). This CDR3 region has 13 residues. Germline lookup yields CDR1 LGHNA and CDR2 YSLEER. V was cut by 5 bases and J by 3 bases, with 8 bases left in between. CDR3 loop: CASSETVNQPQHF. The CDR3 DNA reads TGCGCCAGCAGCGAGACAGTCAATCAGCCCCAGCATTTT.

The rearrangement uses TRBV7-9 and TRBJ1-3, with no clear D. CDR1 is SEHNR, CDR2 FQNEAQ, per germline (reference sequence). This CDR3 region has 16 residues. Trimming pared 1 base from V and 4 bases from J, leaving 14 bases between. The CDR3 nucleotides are TGTGCCAGCAGCTTAGACCTACAAGTGGCGGGAAACACCATATATTTT. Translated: CASSLDLQVAGNTIYF.

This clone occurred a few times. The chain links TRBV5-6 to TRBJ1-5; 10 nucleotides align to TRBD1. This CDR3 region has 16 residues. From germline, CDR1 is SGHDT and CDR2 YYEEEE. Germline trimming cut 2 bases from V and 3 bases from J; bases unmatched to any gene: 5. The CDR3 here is CASSFGQGDFNQPQHF. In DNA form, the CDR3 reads TGTGCCAGCAGCTTTGGACAGGGGGATTTCAATCAGCCCCAGCATTTT.

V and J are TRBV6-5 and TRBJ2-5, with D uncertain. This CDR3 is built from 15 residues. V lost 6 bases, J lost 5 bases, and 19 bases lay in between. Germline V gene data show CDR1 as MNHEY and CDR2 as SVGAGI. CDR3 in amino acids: CASSPLILKYETQYF. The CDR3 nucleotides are TGTGCCAGCAGCCCCCTGATCCTAAAGTATGAGACCCAGTACTTC.

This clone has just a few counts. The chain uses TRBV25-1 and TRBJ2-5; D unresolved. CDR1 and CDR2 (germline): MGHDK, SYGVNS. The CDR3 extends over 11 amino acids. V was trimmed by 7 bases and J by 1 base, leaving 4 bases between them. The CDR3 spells CASKSQETQYF. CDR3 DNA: TGTGCCAGCAAGTCCCAAGAGACCCAGTACTTC.

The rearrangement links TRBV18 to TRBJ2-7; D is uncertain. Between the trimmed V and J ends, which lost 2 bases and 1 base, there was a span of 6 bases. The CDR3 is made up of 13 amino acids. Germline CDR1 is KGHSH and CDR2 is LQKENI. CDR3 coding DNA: TGTGCCAGCTCACCAAGACGGTCCTACGAGCAGTACTTC. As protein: CASSPRRSYEQYF.

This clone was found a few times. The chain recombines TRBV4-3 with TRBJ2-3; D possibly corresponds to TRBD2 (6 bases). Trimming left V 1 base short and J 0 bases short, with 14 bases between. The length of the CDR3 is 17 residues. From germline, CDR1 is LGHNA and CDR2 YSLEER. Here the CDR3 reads CASSQALTSDSTDTQYF. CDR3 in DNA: TGCGCCAGCAGCCAAGCCCTGACTAGTGATAGCACAGATACGCAGTATTTT.

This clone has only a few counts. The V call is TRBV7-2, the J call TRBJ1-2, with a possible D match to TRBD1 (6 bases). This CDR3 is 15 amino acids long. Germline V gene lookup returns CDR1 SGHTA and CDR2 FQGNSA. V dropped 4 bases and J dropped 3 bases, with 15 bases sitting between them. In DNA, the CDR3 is TGTGCCAGCAGCTCAAGGGGGAGAGGGGACTATGGCTACACCTTC. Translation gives CASSSRGRGDYGYTF.

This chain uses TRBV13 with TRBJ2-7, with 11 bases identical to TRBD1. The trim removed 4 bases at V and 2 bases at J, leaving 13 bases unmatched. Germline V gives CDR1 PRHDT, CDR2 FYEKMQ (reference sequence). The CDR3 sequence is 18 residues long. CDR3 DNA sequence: TGTGCCAGCAGCTCTATTACCTTTGGACAGGGGGCCCCCTACGAGCAGTACTTC. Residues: CASSSITFGQGAPYEQYF.

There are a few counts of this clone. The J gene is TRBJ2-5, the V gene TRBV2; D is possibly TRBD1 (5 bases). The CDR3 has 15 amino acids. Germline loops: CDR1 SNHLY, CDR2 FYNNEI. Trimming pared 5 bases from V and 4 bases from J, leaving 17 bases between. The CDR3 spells CASSNPVATGETQYF. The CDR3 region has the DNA TGTGCCAGCAGTAACCCAGTAGCCACAGGAGAGACCCAGTACTTC. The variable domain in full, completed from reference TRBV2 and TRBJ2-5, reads EPEVTQTPSHQVTQMGQEVILRCVPISNHLYFYWYRQILGQKVEFLVSFYNNEISEKSEIFDDQFSVERPDGSNFTLKIRSTKLEDSAMYFCASSNPVATGETQYFGPGTRLLVL.

The CDR3 bases are TGTGCCAGCAGTCTGACAGGGTTCGAGCAGTACTTC. Translating it yields CASSLTGFEQYF. This chain joins TRBV7-9 and TRBJ2-7; 7 nucleotides agree with TRBD1. Germline V gene data show CDR1 as SEHNR and CDR2 as FQNEAQ (reference sequence). The CDR3 runs 12 residues. The V segment lost 6 bases and the J segment 6 bases; nucleotides outside the gene matches: 5.

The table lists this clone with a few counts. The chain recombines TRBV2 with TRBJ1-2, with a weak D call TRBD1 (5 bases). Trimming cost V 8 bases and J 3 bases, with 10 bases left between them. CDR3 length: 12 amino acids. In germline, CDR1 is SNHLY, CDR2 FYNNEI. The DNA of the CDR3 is TGTGCCAGCGGCCGGGACCACTATGGCTACACCTTC. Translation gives CASGRDHYGYTF.

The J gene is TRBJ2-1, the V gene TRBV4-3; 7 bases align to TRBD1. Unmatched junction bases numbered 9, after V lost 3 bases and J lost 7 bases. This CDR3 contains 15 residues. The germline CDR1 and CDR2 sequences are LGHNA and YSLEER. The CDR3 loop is CASSHRQGRGNEQFF. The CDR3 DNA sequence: TGCGCCAGCAGCCATCGACAGGGAAGAGGTAATGAGCAGTTCTTC.

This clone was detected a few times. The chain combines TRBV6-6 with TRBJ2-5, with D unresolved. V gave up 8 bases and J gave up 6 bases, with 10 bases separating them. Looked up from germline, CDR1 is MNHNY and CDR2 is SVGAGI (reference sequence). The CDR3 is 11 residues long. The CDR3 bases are TGTGCCAGCTCCCAGGCAAAGACCCAGTACTTC. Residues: CASSQAKTQYF.

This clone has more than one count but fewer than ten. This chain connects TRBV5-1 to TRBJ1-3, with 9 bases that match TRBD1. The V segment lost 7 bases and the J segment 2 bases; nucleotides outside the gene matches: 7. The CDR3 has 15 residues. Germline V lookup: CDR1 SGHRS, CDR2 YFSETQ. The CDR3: CASGLGQGTGNTIYF. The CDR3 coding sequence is TGCGCCAGCGGCCTGGGACAGGGAACTGGAAACACCATATATTTT.

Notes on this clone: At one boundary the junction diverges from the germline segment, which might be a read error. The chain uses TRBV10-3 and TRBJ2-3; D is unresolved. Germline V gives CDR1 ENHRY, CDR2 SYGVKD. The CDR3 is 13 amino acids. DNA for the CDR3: TGTGCCAGCAGTCGTGACTCCGGGGATACGCAGTATTTT. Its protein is CASSRDSGDTQYF.

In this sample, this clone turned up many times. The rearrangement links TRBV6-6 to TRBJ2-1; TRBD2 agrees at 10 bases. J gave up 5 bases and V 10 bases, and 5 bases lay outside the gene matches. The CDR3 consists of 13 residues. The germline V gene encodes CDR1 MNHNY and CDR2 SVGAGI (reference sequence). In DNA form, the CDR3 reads TGTGCCACCCTAGCGGGAGAGCACAATGAGCAGTTCTTC. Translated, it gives CATLAGEHNEQFF.

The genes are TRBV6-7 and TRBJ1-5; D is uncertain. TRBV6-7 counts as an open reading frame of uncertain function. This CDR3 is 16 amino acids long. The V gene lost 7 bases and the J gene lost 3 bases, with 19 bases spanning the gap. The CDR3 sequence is CASIIYPGNHNQPQHF. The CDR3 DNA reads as TGTGCCAGCATCATCTACCCCGGGAACCACAATCAGCCCCAGCATTTT.